Included here is one T cell receptor (beta chain) sequence, with context. The authors' processing: How many nucleated cells were present was estimated from reference gene primer amplification. Produced via immunoSEQ multiplex PCR; TCRdb's table is partial and in-frame only. For V, J and clone size, that table is used; D and trimming come from the DNA. The table has some 70,000 clones, about 89% seen once. The sample originates from a study of blood T cell repertoires in COVID-19. Study at large: Samples came from the United States, Italy and Spain, spanning acute and convalescent COVID-19. Sources were T cells, B-cell-depleted T cells, or PBMCs; the material itself was cDNA or gDNA.

The CDR3 runs 13 residues. Germline V gives CDR1 LNHDA, CDR2 SQIVND (reference sequence). Unmatched junction bases numbered 3, after V lost 5 bases and J lost 5 bases. This receptor was identified in a man in his forties or fifties with active COVID-19. Source material: peripheral blood. The chain combines TRBV19 with TRBJ2-5, with TRBD1 matching 9 bases. CDR3 coding DNA: TGTGCCAGTAGTCTGGACAGGGGTGAGACCCAGTACTTC. Residues: CASSLDRGETQYF.